The 18 T cell receptor beta chains below all came from one sample that was sequenced in a study of T cells in Graves' hyperthyroidism and ophthalmopathy. Amplification of TCR beta CDR3 regions was performed using RNA transcripts as template. The HTBI primer set was used in a first-round RT-PCR of the TCR CDR3. Using its own MiXCR run on the multiplex PCR reads, TCRdb lists one record per CDR3 protein. This table has a few hundred thousand distinct CDR3 sequences, 15% to 19% appearing once. Sequenced: blood. The receptors come from a woman under 30 with Graves' hyperthyroidism.

The count of this clonotype is one. The rearrangement uses TRBV12-3 or TRBV12-4 and TRBJ1-5; the D gene is possibly TRBD1 (6 bases). The CDR3 spans 14 residues. The ends were cut back, 5 bases at V and 6 bases at J, with 14 bases in the middle. For the CDR3, the DNA is TGTGCCAGCAGTACTGACAGGAGGGTTCAGCCCCAGCATTTT. Its translation is CASSTDRRVQPQHF.

This clonotype showed up many times. This chain connects TRBV27 to TRBJ1-2; D is unresolved. The CDR3 is 13 amino acids. Germline CDR1 is MNHEY and CDR2 is SMNVEV (reference sequence). Trimming removed 7 bases at V and 6 bases at J, with 15 bases between. CDR3 bases: TGTGCCAGCATGGATATAGGGCGGGATGGCTACACCTTC. Residues: CASMDIGRDGYTF.

This clonotype was found many times. This rearrangement joins TRBV2 to TRBJ2-7; TRBD2 matches 7 bases. CDR1 and CDR2 (germline): SNHLY, FYNNEI. CDR3 length: 12 amino acids. The trim removed 4 bases at V and 7 bases at J, leaving 4 bases unmatched. The DNA of the CDR3 is TGTGCCAGCAGTGCCACACTAGCGGAGCAGTACTTC. Residues: CASSATLAEQYF.

This clonotype was seen at least ten times. The CDR3 is CASCKAGLSTDTQYF. The CDR3 DNA reads as TGTGCCAGCTGTAAGGCGGGCTTAAGCACAGATACGCAGTATTTT. The V and J genes are TRBV18 and TRBJ2-3, with D maybe TRBD2 (5 bases). Germline lookup yields CDR1 KGHSH and CDR2 LQKENI. Trimming cost V 7 bases and J 0 bases, with 14 bases left between them. There are 15 residues in the CDR3. The whole variable domain, filled in from reference TRBV18 and TRBJ2-3, reads NAGVMQNPRHLVRRRGQEARLRCSPMKGHSHVYWYRQLPEEGLKFMVYLQKENIIDESGMPKERFSAEFPKEGPSILRIQQVVRGDSAAYFCASCKAGLSTDTQYFGPGTRLTVL.

As regards this clonotype: It may be a read error: a sequence one base away is much more abundant. V and J are TRBV11-1 and TRBJ2-7; weak D call: TRBD1 (7 bases). Germline V lookup: CDR1 SGHAT, CDR2 FQDESV (reference sequence). V shed 3 bases and J shed 5 bases, with 17 bases lying between them. This CDR3 has 15 amino acids. The CDR3 reads CASSFWQGEVNEQYF. The DNA of the CDR3 is TGTGCCAGCAGCTTTTGGCAGGGGGAGGTCAACGAGCAGTACTTC.

The J gene is TRBJ1-1, the V gene TRBV6-2 or TRBV6-3; the D gene is possibly TRBD1 (5 bases). From germline, CDR1 is MNHEY and CDR2 SVGEGT. V was cut by 6 bases and J by 8 bases, with 13 bases left in between. This CDR3 is 12 amino acids long. CDR3 in DNA: TGTGCCAGCAGCCATGGGGCCACAGAAGCTTTCTTT. It yields the protein CASSHGATEAFF.

At least ten counts were recorded for this clonotype. This chain connects TRBV7-8 to TRBJ1-5, with TRBD1 matching 9 bases. The CDR3 consists of 16 residues. V was clipped by 5 bases and J by 7 bases; unmatched bases: 12. From germline, CDR1 is SGHVS and CDR2 FQNEAQ. CDR3 in DNA: TGTGCCAGCAGCCCTGAGGCGGGACAGGGACGACAGCCCCAGCATTTT. Residues: CASSPEAGQGRQPQHF.

As for this clonotype: A much larger clone lies one base from this, so it may be a read error. The chain employs TRBV19 and TRBJ2-1; tentative D call: TRBD2 (5 bases). With 7 bases removed from V and 2 bases from J, the gap between germline ends came to 21 bases. In germline, CDR1 is LNHDA, CDR2 SQIVND (reference sequence). This CDR3 spans 17 amino acids. The CDR3 DNA reads TGTGCCAGTAAAGGCGTGGCGGGTCTTAGCCCCTACAATGAGCAGTTCTTC. Protein: CASKGVAGLSPYNEQFF.

This clonotype has only a few counts. Relative to the germline gene, one junction end is altered; a read error may explain this. The V gene is TRBV5-8, the J gene TRBJ2-7, with a possible D match to TRBD2 (6 bases). CDR3 length equals 15 residues. Germline-derived CDR1 and CDR2 are SGHTS and YDEGEE. The CDR3 here is CANSPFTGGTYEQYF. Written as DNA, the CDR3 is TGTGCCAACAGCCCGTTCACTGGGGGGACCTACGAGCAGTACTTC. Together with reference TRBV5-8 and TRBJ2-7, the CDR3 gives the full variable domain: EAGVTQSPTHLIKTRGQQATLRCSPISGHTSVYWYQQALGLGLQFLLWYDEGEERNRGNFPPRFSGRQFPNYSSELNVNALELEDSALYLCANSPFTGGTYEQYFGPGTRLTVT.

This clonotype showed up many times. The chain has TRBV6-2 or TRBV6-3 and TRBJ2-7; no definite D call. Germline values: CDR1 MNHEY, CDR2 SVGEGT. This CDR3 spans 15 amino acids. Trimming stripped 6 bases from V and 2 bases from J, with 17 bases between. In DNA, the CDR3 is TGTGCCAGCAGGACCCCAGTAAAACAGACCTACGAGCAGTACTTC. Translated, it gives CASRTPVKQTYEQYF.

This clonotype came up many times. The chain uses TRBV3-1 and TRBJ2-1; 7 bases match TRBD2. The CDR3 totals 14 residues. J lost 1 base, V lost 6 bases, and 3 bases had no gene match. Germline CDR1 LGHDT, CDR2 YNNKEL (reference sequence). This CDR3 is CASSPSGSYNEQFF. The CDR3 nucleotides are TGTGCCAGCAGTCCTAGCGGATCCTACAATGAGCAGTTCTTC.

This clonotype occurred many times. The chain recombines TRBV5-1 with TRBJ2-7; D call uncertain. The V and J ends lost 3 bases and 1 base respectively, with 11 bases between them. CDR1 and CDR2 (germline): SGHRS, YFSETQ. CDR3 length equals 14 residues. CDR3 coding DNA: TGCGCCAGCAGCTCCGTCGGTCGATCCTACGAGCAGTACTTC. This sequence encodes CASSSVGRSYEQYF.

This clonotype came up many times. V and J are TRBV28 and TRBJ2-7; D remains ambiguous. CDR1 is MDHEN and CDR2 is SYDVKM in the germline V gene. This CDR3 has 14 residues. Trimming pared 5 bases from V and 2 bases from J, leaving 13 bases between. CDR3 in DNA: TGTGCCAGCAGTGGGTCCTTACCCGCCTACGAGCAGTACTTC. Its protein product is CASSGSLPAYEQYF.

This clonotype was detected a few times. This rearrangement joins TRBV7-9 to TRBJ1-2, with D possibly being TRBD1 (6 bases). The CDR3 sequence is 16 residues long. Germline V gene data show CDR1 as SEHNR and CDR2 as FQNEAQ (reference sequence). Trimming stripped 3 bases from V and 7 bases from J, with 21 bases between. In DNA form, the CDR3 reads TGTGCCAGCAGCTTTGAGGGGGTGCTTGTTTACTCTGGCTACACCTTC. Protein: CASSFEGVLVYSGYTF.

This clonotype was seen a few times. The genes are TRBV28 and TRBJ1-4; 11 positions agree with TRBD1. The CDR3 contains 15 residues. Per germline, CDR1 MDHEN and CDR2 SYDVKM. V lost 6 bases to trimming and J lost 5 bases; unmatched junction nucleotides: 5. Here the CDR3 reads CASREWTGGNEKLFF. The DNA for the CDR3 is TGTGCCAGCAGGGAATGGACAGGGGGCAATGAAAAACTGTTTTTT. The full variable domain, completed using reference TRBV28 and TRBJ1-4, is DVKVTQSSRYLVKRTGEKVFLECVQDMDHENMFWYRQDPGLGLRLIYFSYDVKMKEKGDIPEGYSVSREKKERFSLILESASTNQTSMYLCASREWTGGNEKLFFGSGTQLSVL.

The chain employs TRBV5-1 and TRBJ2-2; D assignment may be TRBD1 or TRBD2 (5 bases each). V shed 0 bases and J shed 5 bases, with 14 bases lying between them. The CDR3 has 16 residues. The germline V gene has CDR1 SGHRS and CDR2 YFSETQ. The CDR3 region has the DNA TGCGCCAGCAGCTTGGCCGGGGCAGGAGTTACCGGGGAGCTGTTTTTT. Its protein is CASSLAGAGVTGELFF.

This clonotype was found many times. The chain has TRBV20-1 and TRBJ2-3, with TRBD2 matching over 8 bases. Per germline, CDR1 DFQATT and CDR2 SNEGSKA (reference sequence). The CDR3 is 16 amino acids. Trimming removed 2 bases from V and 0 bases from J; junction bases left unmatched: 7. The CDR3 DNA is TGCAGTGCTAGACCCCTAGCGGGTACTAGCACAGATACGCAGTATTTT. Its protein product is CSARPLAGTSTDTQYF.

This clonotype was counted many times. The chain combines TRBV12-3 or TRBV12-4 with TRBJ2-3; D ambiguous. Trimming took 6 bases from V and 8 from J, leaving 15 bases between them. CDR3 length equals 13 residues. Written as DNA, the CDR3 is TGTGCCAGCAGACCGATGGACGGTGGTACGCAGTATTTT. Protein: CASRPMDGGTQYF.